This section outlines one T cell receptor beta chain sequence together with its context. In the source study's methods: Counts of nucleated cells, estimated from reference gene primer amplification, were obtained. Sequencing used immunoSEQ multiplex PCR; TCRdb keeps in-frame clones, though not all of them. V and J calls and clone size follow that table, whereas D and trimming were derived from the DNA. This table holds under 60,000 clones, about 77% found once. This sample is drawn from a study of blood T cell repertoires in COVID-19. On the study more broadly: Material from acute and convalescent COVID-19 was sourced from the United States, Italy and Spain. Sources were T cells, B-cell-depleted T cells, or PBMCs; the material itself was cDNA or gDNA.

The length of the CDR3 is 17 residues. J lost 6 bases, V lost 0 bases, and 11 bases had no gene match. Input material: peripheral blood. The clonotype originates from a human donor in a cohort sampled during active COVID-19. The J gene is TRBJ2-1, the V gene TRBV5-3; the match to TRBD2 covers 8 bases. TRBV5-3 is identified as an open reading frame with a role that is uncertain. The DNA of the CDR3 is TGTGCCAGAAGCTTGGCCACGGCGGGACTAGGGTCCAATGAGCAGTTCTTC. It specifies CARSLATAGLGSNEQFF.